The next 23 T cell receptor beta chains were all read from a single sample in a study of T-cell memory formation after mild COVID-19. Each CDR3 protein gets one entry after TCRdb re-called the 5' RACE reads with MiXCR. The repertoire consists of under 650,000 distinct CDR3 sequences, with more than 15% occurring once and the leading ten covering 9.5% to 15%. Sequencing was done on a sample of PBMCs or a T cell subset sorted from them (not recorded which). The receptors shown here come from an adult woman who had mild COVID-19 (a few samples of this study predate the infection). Cell type and time point are not known.

This clonotype was observed a few times. The rearrangement uses TRBV6-2 or TRBV6-3 and TRBJ2-4, with TRBD1 matching 7 bases. CDR1 and CDR2 (germline): MNHEY, SVGEGT. V lost 4 bases, J lost 4 bases, and 4 bases stayed unmatched. The CDR3 has 14 amino acids. Written as DNA, the CDR3 is TGTGCCAGCAGTTTCGGGACAGAGAAAAACATTCAGTACTTC. Translating gives CASSFGTEKNIQYF.

The CDR3 loop is CASSPTGAGYHEQYF. In nucleotides, the CDR3 is TGTGCCAGCAGCCCCACCGGGGCGGGATACCACGAGCAGTACTTC. The chain recombines TRBV7-6 with TRBJ2-7, with D possibly matching TRBD2 (6 bases). From germline, CDR1 is SGHVS and CDR2 FNYEAQ. V dropped 5 bases and J dropped 5 bases, with 19 bases sitting between them. The CDR3 is 15 residues long. Together with reference TRBV7-6 and TRBJ2-7, the CDR3 gives the full variable domain: GAGVSQSPRYKVTKRGQDVALRCDPISGHVSLYWYRQALGQGPEFLTYFNYEAQQDKSGLPNDRFSAERPEGSISTLTIQRTEQRDSAMYRCASSPTGAGYHEQYFGPGTRLTVT.

This chain links TRBV5-1 with TRBJ2-5; 7 bases align to TRBD1. The length of the CDR3 is 14 residues. Trimming took 7 bases from V and 1 from J; bases not matched to a gene: 7. Germline V gene sequence: CDR1 SGHRS, CDR2 YFSETQ. This CDR3 is CASGTGDTQETQYF. The CDR3 DNA is TGCGCCAGCGGTACAGGGGACACCCAAGAGACCCAGTACTTC.

This chain uses TRBV12-3 or TRBV12-4 with TRBJ1-1, with D possibly TRBD1 on 6 matching bases. V lost 2 bases, J lost 7 bases, and 11 bases lay in between. The CDR3 extends over 13 amino acids. The CDR3 DNA is TGTGCCAGCAGTTTACCAGGGGAGGGTGAAGCTTTCTTT. As protein: CASSLPGEGEAFF.

A few counts support this clonotype. The chain links TRBV3-1 to TRBJ2-1, with D possibly TRBD2 on 6 matching bases. This CDR3 is built from 14 residues. Trimming took off 2 bases at V and 6 bases at J, with 11 bases between the two ends. Looked up from germline, CDR1 is LGHDT and CDR2 is YNNKEL (reference sequence). CDR3 in DNA: TGTGCCAGCAGCCAATCACTAGCTCCCAATGAGCAGTTCTTC. Encoded protein: CASSQSLAPNEQFF.

This clonotype was observed a few times. J is TRBJ2-3 and V is TRBV6-2 or TRBV6-3; the match to TRBD2 covers 10 bases. The CDR3 runs to 13 residues. CDR1 and CDR2 (germline): MNHEY, SVGEGT. The J segment lost 15 bases and the V segment lost 5 bases, leaving 11 bases of the junction unmatched. CDR3 region: CASSRLSSGSFYF. CDR3 DNA: TGTGCCAGCAGTCGACTTTCTAGCGGGAGCTTTTATTTT.

The chain couples TRBV12-3 or TRBV12-4 to TRBJ1-4; D is possibly TRBD1 (5 bases). V lost 4 bases, J lost 1 base, and 10 bases lay in between. The CDR3 has 15 amino acids. CDR3 in amino acids: CASSSSGRTNEKLFF. CDR3 coding DNA: TGTGCCAGCAGTTCGTCAGGGAGAACTAATGAAAAACTGTTTTTT.

This clonotype was observed at least ten times. The rearrangement links TRBV4-2 to TRBJ2-1; weak D call: TRBD2 (6 bases). Germline V gives CDR1 LGHNA, CDR2 YNFKEQ. The length of the CDR3 is 16 residues. V was trimmed by 0 bases and J by 5 bases, leaving 14 bases between them. The CDR3 sequence is CASSQDGLAQNNEQFF. The CDR3 DNA reads TGTGCCAGCAGCCAAGATGGCCTAGCGCAAAACAATGAGCAGTTCTTC.

This chain connects TRBV6-5 to TRBJ2-3; TRBD1 aligns across 7 bases. Trimming at V came to 0 bases and at J to 2 bases, leaving 8 bases not matched to a gene. Germline V gene sequence: CDR1 MNHEY, CDR2 SVGAGI. This CDR3 contains 17 residues. CDR3 coding DNA: TGTGCCAGCAGTTACTCGATTCCGGGACAGAACACAGATACGCAGTATTTT. Encoded protein: CASSYSIPGQNTDTQYF.

The genes are TRBV27 and TRBJ2-7, with a weak D call TRBD2 (7 bases). V lost 3 bases and J 3 bases, leaving 12 bases between the germline ends. Germline V lookup: CDR1 MNHEY, CDR2 SMNVEV (reference sequence). CDR3 length: 14 residues. For the CDR3, the DNA is TGTGCCAGCAGTTTTGGGGGGGCGGACTACGAGCAGTACTTC. It codes for CASSFGGADYEQYF.

This chain connects TRBV7-8 to TRBJ2-7; 8 bases match TRBD1. CDR1 and CDR2 from the germline V gene are SGHVS and FQNEAQ. CDR3 size: 16 residues. V lost 6 bases to trimming and J lost 3 bases; unmatched junction nucleotides: 13. The CDR3 region is CASSSTAGTGLYEQYF. The DNA for the CDR3 is TGTGCCAGCAGTTCAACCGCCGGGACAGGCCTCTACGAGCAGTACTTC.

This clonotype has a handful of counts. The rearrangement uses TRBV24-1 and TRBJ2-3; no clear D. V lost 4 bases to trimming and J lost 6 bases, with 10 bases between them. The CDR3 has 13 amino acids. Per the germline V gene, CDR1 is KGHDR and CDR2 is SFDVKD. CDR3 amino acids: CATSDQNLDTQYF. The CDR3 DNA reads TGTGCCACCAGTGACCAGAATCTGGATACGCAGTATTTT.

The V call is TRBV5-1, the J call TRBJ2-3, with 9 bases aligning to TRBD2. The germline V gene has CDR1 SGHRS and CDR2 YFSETQ. Losses at the gene ends were 0 bases for V and 4 bases for J; bases not matched to a gene: 9. There are 17 residues in the CDR3. The CDR3 protein is CASSLARVAGAPDTQYF. For the CDR3, the DNA is TGCGCCAGCAGCTTGGCCCGGGTAGCGGGGGCCCCAGATACGCAGTATTTT.

This clonotype has a handful of counts. The CDR3 DNA follows: TGCGCCAGCAGCCAGGTGACAGGGTCACGGTATGGCTACACCTTC. Translation gives CASSQVTGSRYGYTF. This chain connects TRBV4-3 to TRBJ1-2; 7 nucleotides match TRBD1. This CDR3 has 15 amino acids. Germline CDR1 is LGHNA and CDR2 is YSLEER. With V trimmed by 3 bases and J by 5 bases, 9 bases remained unmatched.

This clonotype was counted a few times. This rearrangement joins TRBV7-2 to TRBJ2-1; possibly TRBD2 for D (6 bases). V gave up 4 bases and J gave up 7 bases, with 26 bases separating them. CDR3 length equals 18 residues. Per germline, CDR1 SGHTA and CDR2 FQGNSA. CDR3 bases: TGTGCCAGCAGCTCCGGAGTGGGGGGAACTAGGCTAAGGAATGAGCAGTTCTTC. It yields the protein CASSSGVGGTRLRNEQFF. Full variable domain (rest looked up from reference TRBV7-2 and TRBJ2-1): GAGVSQSPSNKVTEKGKDVELRCDPISGHTALYWYRQSLGQGLEFLIYFQGNSAPDKSGLPSDRFSAERTGGSVSTLTIQRTQQEDSAVYLCASSSGVGGTRLRNEQFFGPGTRLTVL.

This clonotype was seen a handful of times. The genes are TRBV5-1 and TRBJ2-3; the D call may be TRBD1 or TRBD2 (5 bases each). Germline assignment: CDR1 SGHRS and CDR2 YFSETQ. The CDR3 is made up of 16 amino acids. Trimming stripped 4 bases from V and 1 base from J, with 16 bases between. CDR3: CASSLATGPGTDTQYF. The CDR3 nucleotides read TGCGCCAGCAGCCTGGCTACGGGACCTGGCACAGATACGCAGTATTTT.

V and J are TRBV7-9 and TRBJ2-7; possible D gene TRBD1, 6 bases. The V end was cut by 5 bases, the J end by 0 bases, with 17 bases between. CDR3 length: 16 residues. The V gene's germline CDR1 is SEHNR and CDR2 FQNEAQ (reference sequence). In DNA, the CDR3 is TGTGCCAGCAGCGAGGTTCCGACAGGAGACTCCTACGAGCAGTACTTC. Translating gives CASSEVPTGDSYEQYF.

The chain carries TRBV10-3 and TRBJ1-1, with D perhaps matching TRBD1 (6 bases). Trimming took 0 bases from V and 8 from J, leaving 13 bases between them. Germline values: CDR1 ENHRY, CDR2 SYGVKD. The CDR3 is made up of 14 amino acids. This chain's CDR3 is CAISESWRGAEAFF. The CDR3 nucleotides are TGTGCCATCAGTGAGTCTTGGAGGGGGGCAGAAGCTTTCTTT.

The chain has TRBV25-1 and TRBJ1-5; 9 nucleotides agree with TRBD1. The CDR3 runs to 16 residues. J gave up 3 bases and V 1 base, and 4 bases lay outside the gene matches. Per germline, CDR1 MGHDK and CDR2 SYGVNS. As DNA, the CDR3 is TGTGCCAGCAGTGAATGTCGGGACAGGGACAATCAGCCCCAGCATTTT. It codes for CASSECRDRDNQPQHF.

The chain is built from TRBV20-1 and TRBJ1-3, with TRBD1 matching 7 bases. J gave up 7 bases and V 8 bases, and 8 bases lay outside the gene matches. This CDR3 comprises 12 residues. Germline assignment: CDR1 DFQATT and CDR2 SNEGSKA (reference sequence). CDR3 sequence (DNA): TGCAGTTCCCAGACAGGGTGGAACACCATATATTTT. Protein sequence: CSSQTGWNTIYF.

The chain links TRBV5-1 to TRBJ2-4, with TRBD1 as a possible D gene (6 bases). The length of the CDR3 is 14 residues. CDR1 is SGHRS and CDR2 is YFSETQ in the germline V gene. The V and J ends lost 4 bases and 3 bases respectively, with 11 bases between them. CDR3 DNA sequence: TGCGCCAGCAGCCAGGGGAGTTACAAAAACATTCAGTACTTC. This encodes CASSQGSYKNIQYF.

The V gene is TRBV6-5, the J gene TRBJ2-2; 11 bases agree with TRBD1. V dropped 6 bases and J dropped 4; count of bases not matched to a gene: 7. Germline assignment: CDR1 MNHEY and CDR2 SVGAGI. CDR3 length equals 16 residues. This CDR3 is CASRRAGTGGTGELFF. CDR3 DNA sequence: TGTGCCAGCAGAAGAGCCGGGACAGGGGGCACCGGGGAGCTGTTTTTT.

This clonotype was observed a few times. The chain carries TRBV3-1 and TRBJ1-2; D not resolved. The CDR3 has 12 amino acids. Germline values: CDR1 LGHDT, CDR2 YNNKEL (reference sequence). V was cut by 2 bases and J by 4 bases, with 5 bases left in between. This CDR3 reads CASSQRPYGYTF. CDR3 DNA: TGTGCCAGCAGCCAACGCCCCTATGGCTACACCTTC.